One and the same sample provided the 2 T cell receptor beta chains below, sequenced in a study of T cells in women clearing cervical HPV infection. Assay: immunoSEQ multiplex PCR; the TCRdb copy retains only in-frame clones and omits some. The sample holds about 30,000 clones. The sequenced sample was blood buffy coat. Receptors originate from a woman aged 18-69 years with a cervical HPV16 infection that either progressed to CIN3+ or cleared (not recorded which).

CDR3 residues: CASSLVARMNTEAFF. CDR3 DNA (partial): TGTGCCAGCAGCTTAGTTGCCAGGATGAACACTGAA. This chain links TRBV7-2 with TRBJ1-1; D not resolved. The read ends 3 residues early relative to the CDR3; the germline J gene fills the gap. The length of the CDR3 is 15 residues. Germline V lookup: CDR1 SGHTA, CDR2 FQGNSA. V lost 1 base, J lost 0 bases, and 9 bases lay in between. The full variable domain, with the rest looked up from reference TRBV7-2 and TRBJ1-1, is GAGVSQSPSNKVTEKGKDVELRCDPISGHTALYWYRQSLGQGLEFLIYFQGNSAPDKSGLPSDRFSAERTGGSVSTLTIQRTQQEDSAVYLCASSLVARMNTEAFFGQGTRLTVV.

Points on this clone: With the read ending 3 residues before the CDR3 end, the germline J gene is used to fill in that end. V gene TRBV12-3 or TRBV12-4 combines with J gene TRBJ1-1; a weak D match, TRBD1 (5 bases). V was pared by 3 bases and J by 0 bases, with 17 bases between. This CDR3 comprises 17 residues. Partial CDR3 DNA: TGTGCCAGCAGTTTCAGGGTCGGGTCGCTTCTGAACACTGAA. It translates to CASSFRVGSLLNTE. The whole CDR3 sequence reads CASSFRVGSLLNTEAFF.